Following are 23 T cell receptor beta chains from one sample sequenced in a study of CD8+ T cells in alopecia areata. Treatment indicated: oral pan-JAK inhibitor, 5-10 mg twice daily. Sequencing used cDNA as its template, made by extracting RNA and reverse transcribing it. Assay: immunoSEQ multiplex PCR; the TCRdb copy retains only in-frame clones and omits some. The repertoire holds 110,000 or so clones, approximately 51% seen once, with more than 3% in the top ten. The sample here was CD4+ T cells sorted from blood, taken at week 24, from a patient treated with tofacitinib. The receptors come from a human donor with alopecia areata.

CDR3 in DNA: TGTGCCAGCAGCTTAGCGGCAGGGGTAGAGACCCAGTACTTC. As protein: CASSLAAGVETQYF. This rearrangement joins TRBV7-2 to TRBJ2-5; tentatively, D is TRBD1 (6 bases). The length of the CDR3 is 14 residues. Trimming left V 0 bases short and J 4 bases short, with 9 bases between. The germline V gene encodes CDR1 SGHTA and CDR2 FQGNSA.

The chain combines TRBV5-1 with TRBJ1-4; 7 bases map to TRBD1. CDR1 is SGHRS and CDR2 is YFSETQ in the germline V gene. J gave up 5 bases and V 4 bases, and 5 bases lay outside the gene matches. This CDR3 is 14 amino acids long. The CDR3 loop is CASSPGQENEKLFF. The DNA for the CDR3 is TGCGCCAGCAGCCCCGGACAGGAGAATGAAAAACTGTTTTTT.

The chain combines TRBV30 with TRBJ1-2; 8 nucleotides match TRBD1. Per the germline V gene, CDR1 is GTSNPN and CDR2 is SVGIG (reference sequence). This CDR3 is 12 amino acids long. The J segment lost 4 bases and the V segment lost 7 bases, leaving 5 bases of the junction unmatched. DNA of the CDR3: TGTGCCTCCGGACAGGGTCCCTATGGCTACACCTTC. It is translated as CASGQGPYGYTF.

This chain connects TRBV27 to TRBJ1-3; a weak D match, TRBD1 (6 bases). Trimming left V 2 bases short and J 7 bases short, with 12 bases between. The CDR3 spans 14 residues. Germline CDR1 and CDR2: MNHEY and SMNVEV (reference sequence). The CDR3 here is CASSLRGDKNTIYF. CDR3 bases: TGTGCCAGCAGTTTAAGAGGGGACAAGAACACCATATATTTT.

The DNA for the CDR3 is TGCGCCAGCAGCTTGGGGTTCGAGGGGATGGCATATGGCTACACCTTC. Translating gives CASSLGFEGMAYGYTF. This rearrangement joins TRBV5-1 to TRBJ1-2; maybe TRBD1 (5 bases). The CDR3 length is 16 residues. Germline V CDR1 and CDR2: SGHRS, YFSETQ. Trimming cost V 0 bases and J 5 bases, with 17 bases left between them.

This clone was observed a handful of times. The rearrangement uses TRBV15 and TRBJ2-3; D not certain. Germline CDR1 reads LNHNV; CDR2 reads YYDKDF (reference sequence). V gave up 0 bases and J gave up 0 bases, with 7 bases separating them. This CDR3 has 15 residues. The CDR3 here is CATSRDRLSTDTQYF. The CDR3 DNA follows: TGTGCCACCAGCAGAGACCGGCTAAGCACAGATACGCAGTATTTT.

V gene TRBV30 combines with J gene TRBJ1-6; D possibly corresponds to TRBD1 (5 bases). The germline CDR1 and CDR2 sequences are GTSNPN and SVGIG (reference sequence). This CDR3 region has 14 residues. V was clipped by 0 bases and J by 7 bases, with 10 bases between them. The CDR3: CAWSVLDTNSPLHF. CDR3 sequence (DNA): TGTGCCTGGAGTGTACTGGACACCAATTCACCCCTCCACTTT.

The chain employs TRBV5-1 and TRBJ1-5; D may be TRBD1 (5 bases). The V and J ends lost 1 base and 4 bases respectively, with 12 bases between them. The CDR3 sequence is 15 residues long. Germline CDR1 reads SGHRS; CDR2 reads YFSETQ. The CDR3 sequence is CASSLTGAENQPQHF. The CDR3 nucleotides are TGCGCCAGCAGCTTGACAGGAGCTGAAAATCAGCCCCAGCATTTT.

This clone was counted a few times. This sequence joins TRBV11-2 and TRBJ1-1; D perhaps matches TRBD1 (6 bases). Germline V gene data show CDR1 as SGHAT and CDR2 as FQNNGV. The CDR3 sequence is 13 residues long. The germline V and J ends were trimmed by 3 bases and 5 bases, with 10 bases remaining between them. CDR3 nucleotides: TGTGCCAGCAGCTTCACAGGGCGGACTGAAGCTTTCTTT. Its translation: CASSFTGRTEAFF.

The genes are TRBV10-3 and TRBJ1-6; a possible D gene is TRBD1 (6 bases). V was pared by 2 bases and J by 11 bases, with 19 bases between. Germline CDR1 is ENHRY and CDR2 is SYGVKD. The CDR3 contains 16 residues. The CDR3 protein is CAISEEGGADSAPLHF. Here the CDR3 DNA reads TGTGCCATCAGTGAGGAGGGGGGCGCCGACTCCGCACCCCTCCACTTT.

The chain couples TRBV5-1 to TRBJ2-3; a weak D match, TRBD2 (6 bases). V shed 0 bases and J shed 8 bases, with 10 bases lying between them. The CDR3 is 13 amino acids. CDR1 and CDR2 from the germline V gene are SGHRS and YFSETQ. The CDR3 region is CASSLGAGGTQYF. The CDR3 region has the DNA TGCGCCAGCAGCTTGGGGGCCGGGGGTACGCAGTATTTT.

This sequence joins TRBV10-3 and TRBJ2-5; 9 positions match TRBD1. Trimming at V came to 10 bases and at J to 3 bases, leaving 3 bases not matched to a gene. Germline loops: CDR1 ENHRY, CDR2 SYGVKD. The CDR3 contains 12 residues. Here the CDR3 DNA reads TGTGCCACCAGGGACAGGGAAGAGACCCAGTACTTC. It encodes CATRDREETQYF.

The V and J genes are TRBV29-1 and TRBJ2-2; the match to TRBD2 covers 12 bases. The length of the CDR3 is 14 residues. J lost 3 bases, V lost 7 bases, and 3 bases had no gene match. Germline assignment: CDR1 SQVTM and CDR2 ANQGSEA. The CDR3 region is CSARLAGDTGELFF. In DNA form, the CDR3 reads TGCAGCGCCCGACTAGCGGGAGACACCGGGGAGCTGTTTTTT.

The chain links TRBV29-1 to TRBJ1-3; 9 nucleotides match TRBD1. Trimming cost V 2 bases and J 2 bases; bases outside gene matches: 7. CDR3 length equals 16 residues. CDR1 is SQVTM and CDR2 is ANQGSEA in the germline V gene. The DNA of the CDR3 is TGCAGCGTTGAACGAGCCCGACAGGGGGCTGGAAACACCATATATTTT. Translating it yields CSVERARQGAGNTIYF.

This clone was found a few times. This rearrangement joins TRBV7-2 to TRBJ2-7; D is unclear. The CDR3 spans 15 residues. Trimming stripped 1 base from V and 2 bases from J, with 12 bases between. The germline CDR1 and CDR2 sequences are SGHTA and FQGNSA. The CDR3 coding sequence is TGTGCCAGCAGCTTAGAGGGTGGCAGTACCTACGAGCAGTACTTC. This codes for CASSLEGGSTYEQYF.

This clone was seen just once. The CDR3 protein is CASSLFRGESTNEKLFF. Here the CDR3 DNA reads TGTGCCAGCAGCTTGTTCCGGGGCGAATCAACTAATGAAAAACTGTTTTTT. The chain combines TRBV5-4 with TRBJ1-4; tentatively, D is TRBD1 (5 bases). Per germline, CDR1 SGHNT and CDR2 YYREEE (reference sequence). Trimming shortened V by 1 base and J by 0 bases, and 13 bases separated the two germline ends. The CDR3 has 17 residues.

This clone occurred a few times. The chain recombines TRBV10-3 with TRBJ1-5; the match to TRBD1 covers 7 bases. This CDR3 is 18 amino acids long. Per germline, CDR1 ENHRY and CDR2 SYGVKD. With V trimmed by 10 bases and J by 7 bases, 25 bases remained unmatched. Written as DNA, the CDR3 is TGTGCCAGGGAGTTCTCGGGGGCCCGACAGGGTTGGGGCCAGCCCCAGCATTTT. It encodes CAREFSGARQGWGQPQHF.

This chain joins TRBV29-1 and TRBJ2-5; D tentatively fits TRBD1 or TRBD2 (5 bases each). The length of the CDR3 is 12 residues. Germline V lookup: CDR1 SQVTM, CDR2 ANQGSEA. V lost 3 bases to trimming and J lost 5 bases, with 10 bases between them. Here the CDR3 DNA reads TGCAGCGTTGACGGGGCACAGGAGACCCAGTACTTC. Translating it yields CSVDGAQETQYF.

This rearrangement joins TRBV2 to TRBJ2-1; 11 bases agree with TRBD1. With 5 bases clipped from V and 6 bases from J, the junction kept 6 bases outside the gene matches. Germline V lookup: CDR1 SNHLY, CDR2 FYNNEI. CDR3 length: 15 residues. CDR3 DNA: TGTGCCAGCAGTCCCCGGACAGGGGGCCGCAATGAGCAGTTCTTC. Its translation: CASSPRTGGRNEQFF.

The J gene is TRBJ2-7, the V gene TRBV2; 10 bases are shared with TRBD2. This CDR3 is 15 amino acids long. Germline CDR1 SNHLY, CDR2 FYNNEI. The J segment lost 5 bases and the V segment lost 5 bases, leaving 9 bases of the junction unmatched. The CDR3: CASSSLSGGVNEQYF. The CDR3 nucleotides read TGTGCCAGCAGTAGTCTAAGCGGGGGGGTCAACGAGCAGTACTTC.

In DNA form, the CDR3 reads TGTGCCAGCAGCTTAGGGCCAGCGGGGGGAGAGACCCAGTACTTC. Protein: CASSLGPAGGETQYF. This chain links TRBV7-6 with TRBJ2-5, with 9 bases aligning to TRBD2. Germline V gene sequence: CDR1 SGHVS, CDR2 FNYEAQ. The CDR3 totals 15 residues. Trimming took 1 base from V and 4 from J; bases not matched to a gene: 4.

A single count supports this clone. The J gene is TRBJ1-5, the V gene TRBV19; the D is unclear. Trimming stripped 4 bases from V and 2 bases from J, with 9 bases between. The germline gives CDR1 LNHDA, CDR2 SQIVND (reference sequence). This CDR3 region has 14 residues. The CDR3 DNA reads TGTGCCAGTAGTACGGCAGTGGGCAATCAGCCCCAGCATTTT. Translated: CASSTAVGNQPQHF.

The chain is built from TRBV4-3 and TRBJ2-7; no firm D call. The V and J ends lost 0 bases and 7 bases respectively, with 13 bases between them. Germline V gene data show CDR1 as LGHNA and CDR2 as YSLEER. The CDR3 has 14 residues. CDR3 amino acids: CASSQDRMPGEQYF. DNA of the CDR3: TGCGCCAGCAGCCAAGATCGAATGCCCGGGGAGCAGTACTTC.